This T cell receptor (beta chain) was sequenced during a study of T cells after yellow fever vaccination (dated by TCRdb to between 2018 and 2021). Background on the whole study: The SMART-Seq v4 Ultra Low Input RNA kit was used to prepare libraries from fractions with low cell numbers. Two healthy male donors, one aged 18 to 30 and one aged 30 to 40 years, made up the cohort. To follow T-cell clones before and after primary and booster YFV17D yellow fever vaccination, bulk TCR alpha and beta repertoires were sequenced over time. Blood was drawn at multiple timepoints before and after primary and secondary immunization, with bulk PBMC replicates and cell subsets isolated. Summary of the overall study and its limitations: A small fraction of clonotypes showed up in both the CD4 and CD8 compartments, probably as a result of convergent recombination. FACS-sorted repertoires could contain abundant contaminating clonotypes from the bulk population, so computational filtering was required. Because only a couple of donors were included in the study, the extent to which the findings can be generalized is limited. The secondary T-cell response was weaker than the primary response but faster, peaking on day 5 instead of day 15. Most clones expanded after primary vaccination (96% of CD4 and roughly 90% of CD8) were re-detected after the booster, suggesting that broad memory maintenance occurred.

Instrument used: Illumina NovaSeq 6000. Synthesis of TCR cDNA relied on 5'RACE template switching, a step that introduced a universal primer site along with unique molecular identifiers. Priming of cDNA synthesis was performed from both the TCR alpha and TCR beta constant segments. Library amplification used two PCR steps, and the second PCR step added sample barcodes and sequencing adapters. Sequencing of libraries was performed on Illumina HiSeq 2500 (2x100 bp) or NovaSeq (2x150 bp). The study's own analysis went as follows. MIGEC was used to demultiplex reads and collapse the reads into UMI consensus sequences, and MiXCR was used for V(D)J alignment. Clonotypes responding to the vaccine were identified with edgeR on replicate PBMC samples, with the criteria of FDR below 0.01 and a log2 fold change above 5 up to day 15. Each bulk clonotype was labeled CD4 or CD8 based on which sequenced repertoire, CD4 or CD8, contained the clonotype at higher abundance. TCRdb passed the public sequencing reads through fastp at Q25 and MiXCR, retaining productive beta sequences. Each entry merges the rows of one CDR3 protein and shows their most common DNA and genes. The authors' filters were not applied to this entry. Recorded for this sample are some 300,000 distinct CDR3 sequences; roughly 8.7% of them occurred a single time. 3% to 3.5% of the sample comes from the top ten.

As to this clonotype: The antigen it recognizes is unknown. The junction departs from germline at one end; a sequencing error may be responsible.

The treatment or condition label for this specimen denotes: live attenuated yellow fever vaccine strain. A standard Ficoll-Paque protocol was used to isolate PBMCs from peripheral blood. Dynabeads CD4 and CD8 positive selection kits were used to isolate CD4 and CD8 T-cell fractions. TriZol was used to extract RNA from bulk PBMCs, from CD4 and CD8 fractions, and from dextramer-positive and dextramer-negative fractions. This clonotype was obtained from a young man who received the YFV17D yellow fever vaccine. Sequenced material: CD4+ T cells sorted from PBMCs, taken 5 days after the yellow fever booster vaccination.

The CDR3: CATLGGEAKDRQYF. The nucleotide sequence reads as follows: TGTGCCACTTTAGGGGGTGAAGCTAAAGATAGGCAGTATTTT. The V gene is TRBV24-1 and the J gene is TRBJ2-3; the D gene is perhaps TRBD1, from 6 matching bases. Based on the germline V gene, the CDR1 and CDR2 sequences are KGHDR and SFDVKD. The CDR3 goes from the cysteine to the phenylalanine over 14 residues. Just CDR3 DNA is preserved here, 42 bases in frame from base 1.